The rows below give T cell receptor beta chains drawn from one sample of a study of T cells in localized non-small cell lung cancer. The protocol was immunoSEQ multiplex PCR, while the TCRdb copy is restricted to in-frame clones and leaves out a portion. The sample comprises some 130,000 clones, around 89% of which are singletons, and roughly 1.8% rests with the top ten. The sequenced sample was peripheral blood, obtained before any cancer treatment. These receptors all stem from an older female donor with stage I lung adenocarcinoma. Each CDR3 is given with its conserved first and last residue. The D gene is left open where the match is weak. The size entry is marked missing in some rows and otherwise reads once, few, many or a size class.

abundance,v_gene,j_gene,d_gene,CDR3nt,CDR3aa
NA,TRBV11-2,TRBJ2-5,TRBD1,TGTGCCAGCAGCTTAGGGACAGGGGAGGCGGAGGCGTACTTC,CASSLGTGEAEAYF
NA,TRBV6-1,TRBJ2-1,NA,TGTGCCAGCAGCGGCCTTTTAGGCGGTAATGAGCAGTTCTTC,CASSGLLGGNEQFF
NA,TRBV27,TRBJ2-1,NA,TGTGCCAGCGGAGCTTGGCGCGCATCGGGCAATGAGCAGTTCTTC,CASGAWRASGNEQFF
NA,TRBV2,TRBJ2-7,TRBD1,TGTGCCAGCAACCAAGGGGGCTCGAGCGAGCAGTACTTC,CASNQGGSSEQYF
NA,TRBV7-9,TRBJ1-5,NA,TGTGCCAGCAGCTCTGCTGGGGCCATGTCCCAGCATTTT,CASSSAGAMSQHF
NA,TRBV19,TRBJ2-1,TRBD2,TGTGCCAGTAGTATTTATGAGACTAGCGGGACCTACAATGAGCAGTTCTTC,CASSIYETSGTYNEQFF
few,TRBV7-6,TRBJ2-5,NA,TGTGCCAGCAGCTTATCCCGGGCGCAGACCCAGTACTTC,CASSLSRAQTQYF
NA,TRBV7-9,TRBJ1-5,NA,TGTGCCAGCAGCTTATCGAGGACGGGTAGCAATCAGCCCCAGCATTTT,CASSLSRTGSNQPQHF
once,TRBV5-1,TRBJ2-3,NA,TGCGCCAGCCGCAGCACAGATACGCAGTATTTT,CASRSTDTQYF
NA,TRBV15,TRBJ2-7,NA,TGTGCCACCAGCAGAGGGAGGCTCGGGGGCTACGAGCAGTACTTC,CATSRGRLGGYEQYF
NA,TRBV10-3,TRBJ2-2,NA,TGTGCCATCAAGTTCCAGGGGGGAACCGGGGAGCTGTTTTTT,CAIKFQGGTGELFF
NA,TRBV6-1,TRBJ1-2,NA,TGTGCCAGCAACCTGGGTGACGGTTATGGCTACACCTTC,CASNLGDGYGYTF
NA,TRBV18,TRBJ1-4,NA,TGTGCCAGCTCACCACCGGGACGTCTTAATGAAAAACTGTTTTTT,CASSPPGRLNEKLFF
NA,TRBV7-9,TRBJ1-5,TRBD1,TGTGCCAGCAGCTTAGCCCGGGACAGGGGTGATCAGCCCCAGCATTTT,CASSLARDRGDQPQHF
NA,TRBV5-5,TRBJ2-5,NA,TGTGCCAGCAGTATCAAAGTGTACCAAGAGACCCAGTACTTC,CASSIKVYQETQYF
NA,TRBV10-3,TRBJ2-1,TRBD2,TGTGCCACCGAAGATCGTCCGTCTAGCGGGTTTAACAATGAGCAGTTCTTC,CATEDRPSSGFNNEQFF
few,TRBV27,TRBJ1-5,NA,TGTGCCAGCAGTTTAAGAGGCGACAATCAGCCCCAGCATTTT,CASSLRGDNQPQHF
NA,TRBV5-6,TRBJ1-5,TRBD1,TGTGCCAGCAGCTTTTACAGGGGCGGGGGCAATCAGCCCCAGCATTTT,CASSFYRGGGNQPQHF
NA,TRBV19,TRBJ1-3,NA,TGTGCCAGTACACGGATCCTGTCCTCTGGAAACACCATATATTTT,CASTRILSSGNTIYF
NA,TRBV28,TRBJ2-7,NA,TGTGCCAGCAGTTTCTGGGGTTCTACCTCCTACGAGCAGTACTTC,CASSFWGSTSYEQYF
NA,TRBV28,TRBJ1-1,TRBD1,TGTGCCACCAGGACAGGCAGCTCCGAAGCTTTCTTT,CATRTGSSEAFF
NA,TRBV7-3,TRBJ1-2,NA,TGTGCCAGCAGCCAATCGGGGACAAACGCCAACTATGGCTACACCTTC,CASSQSGTNANYGYTF
NA,TRBV5-4,TRBJ2-5,TRBD1,TGTGCCAGTACCTCAGGGGGCGCGACCCAGTACTTC,CASTSGGATQYF
NA,TRBV29-1,TRBJ2-5,TRBD2,TGCAGCGTGGGGGGGTTGGGGCCCCAAGAGACCCAGTACTTC,CSVGGLGPQETQYF
NA,TRBV27,TRBJ2-7,TRBD2,TGTGCCAGCACCAAATTCGGGACTAGCGGGAGGGCGAGCTCCTACGAGCAGTACTTC,CASTKFGTSGRASSYEQYF
few,TRBV9,TRBJ2-3,TRBD2,TGTGCCAGCAGCGCCCCGACTAGCCGAGATACGCAGTATTTT,CASSAPTSRDTQYF
once,TRBV19,TRBJ1-5,TRBD1,TGTGCCTCACGAGACCCGGGACAGGGGGCGCGGAATCAGCCCCAGCATTTT,CASRDPGQGARNQPQHF
NA,TRBV19,TRBJ1-3,TRBD1,TGTGCCAGTAGTACACAGGGGACCTCTGGAAACACCATATATTTT,CASSTQGTSGNTIYF
once,TRBV6-5,TRBJ2-3,TRBD2,TGTGCCAGCAGTTACTATAGCGGGAGAACAGATACGCAGTATTTT,CASSYYSGRTDTQYF
once,TRBV19,TRBJ1-5,NA,TGTGCCAGTAGTTTTAGCCTCGTTTATAGCAATCAGCCCCAGCATTTT,CASSFSLVYSNQPQHF
NA,TRBV6-5,TRBJ2-7,NA,TGTGCCAGCAGGCAAACAGAACCAAACTACGAGCAGTACTTC,CASRQTEPNYEQYF
NA,TRBV20-1,TRBJ1-5,NA,TGCAGTGCTAGAGTGGGGGCGGAGCATTTT,CSARVGAEHF
NA,TRBV2,TRBJ1-2,NA,TGTGCCAGCAGTGTCTATGGGGTCGGAGGCTACACCTTC,CASSVYGVGGYTF
NA,TRBV30,TRBJ1-1,NA,TGTGCCTGGAGGGCGTTGGGACGGGCTGAAGCTTTCTTT,CAWRALGRAEAFF
NA,TRBV6-1,TRBJ1-1,NA,TGTGCCAGCAGTCGTGAAGCTTTCTTT,CASSREAFF
NA,TRBV5-4,TRBJ2-7,TRBD1,TGTGCCAGCAGCCCGGGGACAGTGCCAATTAGCTCCTACGAGCAGTACTTC,CASSPGTVPISSYEQYF
NA,TRBV19,TRBJ1-5,NA,TGTGCCAGTAGGGGAGGTCAGCCCCAGCATTTT,CASRGGQPQHF
NA,TRBV7-2,TRBJ2-4,TRBD2,TGTGCCAGCAGCTCGGGGGGGAAAAACATTCAGTACTTC,CASSSGGKNIQYF
NA,TRBV2,TRBJ1-1,TRBD1,TGTGCCAGCAGTAGACAGGGGCCCCAGGGGAACACTGAAGCTTTCTTT,CASSRQGPQGNTEAFF
NA,TRBV5-4,TRBJ2-6,TRBD1,TGTGCCAGCAGCTTGGGCTTCGACAGGGTCACTGGGGCCAACGTCCTGACTTTC,CASSLGFDRVTGANVLTF
NA,TRBV28,TRBJ1-5,NA,TGTGCCAGCAGTCCAGGTACGGCCAACGTGGGTCAGCCCCAGCATTTT,CASSPGTANVGQPQHF
NA,TRBV18,TRBJ1-1,NA,TGTGCCAGCTCACCAGGGGGCCAGGTGAACACTGAAGCTTTCTTT,CASSPGGQVNTEAFF